The clone carrying this T cell receptor (beta chain) was found many times. It was by two-round multiplex PCR that TCR beta CDR3 was amplified from genomic DNA. For every TRBV and TRBJ gene, a specific primer was used in first-round PCR. Via MiXCR, TCRdb re-called the multiplex PCR reads, giving one row per CDR3 protein. Of fewer than 50,000 distinct CDR3 sequences listed, roughly 25% are singletons. The source of the sample is a study of prognosis after radiotherapy for stage I lung cancer. This CDR3 has 13 residues. CDR1 MNHNS and CDR2 SASEGT come from the germline V gene. V lost 5 bases and J 8 bases, leaving 12 bases between the germline ends.

The sample consisted of PBMCs, taken before or after stereotactic body radiation therapy (not recorded which). The TCR originated in a donor over 45 with non-small cell lung cancer. The V gene is TRBV6-1, the J gene TRBJ1-4; D unresolved. The CDR3 sequence is CASSTGGREKLFF. Written as DNA, the CDR3 is TGTGCCAGCAGTACCGGAGGAAGGGAAAAACTGTTTTTT.